One sample yielded the 5 T cell receptor beta chains listed below, sequenced in a study of cytomegalovirus exposure and HLA in healthy donors. The PCR made use of 60 Vbeta and 13 Jbeta primers. The assay was immunoSEQ multiplex PCR, and TCRdb's table has in-frame clones only and misses some. The data show approximately 170,000 clones, approximately 78% seen once. Sequences were obtained from PBMCs. These receptors came from a woman under 30 in good health and CMV-seronegative.

This chain's CDR3 is CASSWVAASGDYGYTF. CDR3 bases: TGTGCCAGCAGCTGGGTGGCGGCATCAGGGGACTATGGCTACACCTTC. This sequence joins TRBV5-6 and TRBJ1-2, with D possibly matching TRBD1 (6 bases). The CDR3 is made up of 16 amino acids. Germline V gives CDR1 SGHDT, CDR2 YYEEEE. V lost 3 bases, J lost 3 bases, and 18 bases lay in between.

This chain links TRBV30 with TRBJ2-1, with 8 bases identical to TRBD1. This CDR3 is built from 14 residues. V dropped 2 bases and J dropped 5; count of bases not matched to a gene: 5. Germline CDR1 reads GTSNPN; CDR2 reads SVGIG (reference sequence). CDR3 residues: CAWSSGTGHNEQFF. The DNA for the CDR3 is TGTGCCTGGAGTTCGGGGACAGGCCACAATGAGCAGTTCTTC. Based on the CDR3 plus reference TRBV30 and TRBJ2-1, the full variable domain is SQTIHQWPATLVQPVGSPLSLECTVEGTSNPNLYWYRQAAGRGLQLLFYSVGIGQISSEVPQNLSASRPQDRQFILSSKKLLLSDSGFYLCAWSSGTGHNEQFFGPGTRLTVL.

V gene TRBV11-1 combines with J gene TRBJ2-5, with 8 bases matching TRBD1. CDR1 and CDR2 from the germline V gene are SGHAT and FQDESV (reference sequence). This CDR3 contains 15 residues. Losses at the gene ends were 6 bases for V and 1 base for J; bases not matched to a gene: 7. CDR3 protein: CASRAGTGLQETQYF. The CDR3 nucleotides are TGTGCCAGCAGGGCCGGGACAGGTCTCCAAGAGACCCAGTACTTC.

The chain combines TRBV7-9 with TRBJ2-5; 7 bases agree with TRBD1. Germline assignment: CDR1 SEHNR and CDR2 FQNEAQ (reference sequence). This CDR3 has 15 amino acids. Trimming cost V 1 base and J 5 bases; bases outside gene matches: 7. CDR3 nucleotides: TGTGCCAGCAGCTTAGGGACAGGTGCGAGGGAGACCCAGTACTTC. Encoded protein: CASSLGTGARETQYF.

The chain carries TRBV25-1 and TRBJ1-2; D ambiguous. Germline CDR1 reads MGHDK; CDR2 reads SYGVNS. V lost 4 bases to trimming and J lost 2 bases, with 17 bases between them. CDR3 size: 16 residues. The CDR3 DNA sequence: TGTGCCAGCAGTGGGCCGAGGAGGGCCCCCAACTATGGCTACACCTTC. Residues: CASSGPRRAPNYGYTF.